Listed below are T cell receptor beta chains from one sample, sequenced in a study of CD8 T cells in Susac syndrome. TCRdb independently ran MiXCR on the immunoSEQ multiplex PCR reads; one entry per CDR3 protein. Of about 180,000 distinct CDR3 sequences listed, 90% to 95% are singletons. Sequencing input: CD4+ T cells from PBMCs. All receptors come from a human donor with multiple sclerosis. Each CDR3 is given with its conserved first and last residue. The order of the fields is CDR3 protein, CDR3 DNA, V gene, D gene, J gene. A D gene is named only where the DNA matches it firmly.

CASSGGTGRQETQYF	TGTGCCAGTAGTGGAGGGACAGGGAGGCAAGAGACCCAGTACTTC	TRBV19	TRBD1	TRBJ2-5
CASNTGTAAVEQYF	TGCGCCAGCAACACCGGGACAGCAGCTGTCGAGCAGTACTTC	TRBV5-1	TRBD1	TRBJ2-7
CASRSSGNTIYF	TGTGCCAGCCGTAGCTCTGGAAACACCATATATTTT	TRBV25-1	.	TRBJ1-3
CSARVDPAYGYTF	TGCAGTGCTAGAGTCGACCCTGCCTATGGCTACACCTTC	TRBV20-1	.	TRBJ1-2
CASRRTSGSGNEQFF	TGTGCCAGCAGACGGACTAGCGGGAGTGGCAATGAGCAGTTCTTC	TRBV7-2	TRBD2	TRBJ2-1
CASSKGTAYEQYF	TGCGCCAGCAGCAAGGGGACAGCCTACGAGCAGTACTTC	TRBV5-1	TRBD1	TRBJ2-7
CASSYAFLRERSYNEQFF	TGTGCCAGCAGCTATGCTTTTTTGCGGGAGAGATCCTACAATGAGCAGTTCTTC	TRBV7-8	TRBD2	TRBJ2-1
CASSFRTDYNSPLHF	TGCGCCAGCAGCTTCCGGACGGACTATAATTCACCCCTCCACTTT	TRBV5-1	.	TRBJ1-6
CASSWVREGAEAFF	TGTGCCAGCAGCTGGGTCAGAGAAGGGGCTGAAGCTTTCTTT	TRBV7-9	.	TRBJ1-1
CASSLGFSGNTIYF	TGTGCCAGCAGCCTAGGATTCTCTGGAAACACCATATATTTT	TRBV5-6	.	TRBJ1-3
CASSGGTSGTDTQYF	TGTGCCAGCAGTGGCGGGACTAGCGGCACAGATACGCAGTATTTT	TRBV25-1	TRBD2	TRBJ2-3
CASSLPPRLSQETQYF	TGTGCCAGCAGCTTGCCCCCGCGGCTCAGCCAAGAGACCCAGTACTTC	TRBV7-9	.	TRBJ2-5
CAWSPDRTPSGNTIYF	TGTGCCTGGAGCCCTGACAGGACCCCCTCTGGAAACACCATATATTTT	TRBV30	.	TRBJ1-3
CARSPGTGTDTQYF	TGTGCCCGATCGCCCGGGACCGGCACAGATACGCAGTATTTT	TRBV30	.	TRBJ2-3
CASSLTGNSYEQYF	TGCGCCAGCAGCTTAACAGGGAACTCCTACGAGCAGTACTTC	TRBV5-1	.	TRBJ2-7
CAISDFQGARSPLHF	TGTGCCATCAGTGACTTCCAGGGGGCACGGTCACCCCTCCACTTT	TRBV10-3	TRBD1	TRBJ1-6
CASSFLAGGDEQFF	TGTGCCAGCAGCTTTCTAGCGGGAGGGGATGAGCAGTTCTTC	TRBV3-1	TRBD2	TRBJ2-1
CASSHLDRGEAFF	TGTGCCAGCAGCCACCTGGACAGGGGAGAAGCTTTCTTT	TRBV3-1	TRBD1	TRBJ1-1
CASSYTPQGILGLGYGYTF	TGTGCCAGCAGTTATACGCCTCAGGGAATTCTTGGGCTAGGCTATGGCTACACCTTC	TRBV27	.	TRBJ1-2